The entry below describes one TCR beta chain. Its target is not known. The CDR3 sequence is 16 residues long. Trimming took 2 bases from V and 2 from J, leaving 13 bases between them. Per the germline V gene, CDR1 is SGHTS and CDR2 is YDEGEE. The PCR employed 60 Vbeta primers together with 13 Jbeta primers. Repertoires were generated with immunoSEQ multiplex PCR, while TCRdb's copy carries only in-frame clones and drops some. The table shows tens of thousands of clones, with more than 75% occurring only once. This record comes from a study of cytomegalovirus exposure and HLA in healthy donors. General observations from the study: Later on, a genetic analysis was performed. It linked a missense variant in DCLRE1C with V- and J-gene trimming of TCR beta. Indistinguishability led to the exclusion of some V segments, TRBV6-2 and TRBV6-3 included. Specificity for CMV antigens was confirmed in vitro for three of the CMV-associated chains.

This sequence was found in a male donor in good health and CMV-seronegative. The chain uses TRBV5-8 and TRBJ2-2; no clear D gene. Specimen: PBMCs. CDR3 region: CASSFLDSLNTGELFF. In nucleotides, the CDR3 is TGTGCCAGCAGCTTCCTCGACTCCCTTAACACCGGGGAGCTGTTTTTT.